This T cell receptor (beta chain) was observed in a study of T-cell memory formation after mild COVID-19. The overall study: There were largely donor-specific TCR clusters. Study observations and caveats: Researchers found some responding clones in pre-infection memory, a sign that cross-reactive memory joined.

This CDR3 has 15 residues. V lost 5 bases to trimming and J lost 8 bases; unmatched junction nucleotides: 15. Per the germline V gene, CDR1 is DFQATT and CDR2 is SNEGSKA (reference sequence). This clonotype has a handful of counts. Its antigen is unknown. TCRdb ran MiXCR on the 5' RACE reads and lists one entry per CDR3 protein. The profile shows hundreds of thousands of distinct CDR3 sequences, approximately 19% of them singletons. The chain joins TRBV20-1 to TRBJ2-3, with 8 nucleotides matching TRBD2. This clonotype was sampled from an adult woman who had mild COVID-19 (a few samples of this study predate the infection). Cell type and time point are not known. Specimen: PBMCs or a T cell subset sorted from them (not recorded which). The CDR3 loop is CSALRPSSGYGTQYF. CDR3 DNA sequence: TGCAGTGCTCTTCGGCCCTCTAGCGGGTATGGTACGCAGTATTTT.